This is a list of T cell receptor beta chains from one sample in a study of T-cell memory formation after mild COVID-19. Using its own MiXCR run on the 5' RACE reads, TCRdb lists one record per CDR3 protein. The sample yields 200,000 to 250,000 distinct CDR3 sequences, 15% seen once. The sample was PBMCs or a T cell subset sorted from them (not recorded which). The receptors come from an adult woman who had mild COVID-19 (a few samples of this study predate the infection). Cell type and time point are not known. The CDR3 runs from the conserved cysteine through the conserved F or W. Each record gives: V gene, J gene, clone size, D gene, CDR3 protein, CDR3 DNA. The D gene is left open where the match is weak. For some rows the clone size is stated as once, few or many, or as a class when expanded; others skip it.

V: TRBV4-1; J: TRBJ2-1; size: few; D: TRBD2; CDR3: CASSHSGGPKSYNEQFF; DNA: TGCGCCAGCAGCCATAGCGGGGGGCCTAAGTCCTACAATGAGCAGTTCTTC
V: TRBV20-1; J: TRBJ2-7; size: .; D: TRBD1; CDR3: CSARDPGRGLTYEQYF; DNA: TGCAGTGCTAGAGATCCCGGCAGGGGGCTCACCTACGAGCAGTACTTC
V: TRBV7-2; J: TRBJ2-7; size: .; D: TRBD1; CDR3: CASSLTRQGGLAEQYF; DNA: TGTGCCAGCAGCTTAACGAGACAGGGGGGATTAGCAGAGCAGTACTTC
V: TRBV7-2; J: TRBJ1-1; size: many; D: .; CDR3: CASSLEPSRRHIGFF; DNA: TGTGCCAGCAGCTTAGAACCGAGCAGGCGGCATATCGGTTTCTTT
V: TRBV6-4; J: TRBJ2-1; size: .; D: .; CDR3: CASSETIMSSYNEQFF; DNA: TGTGCCAGCAGTGAAACTATTATGAGCTCCTACAATGAGCAGTTCTTC
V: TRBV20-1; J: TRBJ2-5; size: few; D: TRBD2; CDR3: CSASTSGQEITQYF; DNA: TGCAGTGCTAGTACTAGCGGACAAGAGATAACCCAGTACTTC
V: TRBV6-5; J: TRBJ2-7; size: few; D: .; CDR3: CASSYSAGSLYEQYF; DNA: TGTGCCAGCAGTTACTCTGCGGGAAGTCTATACGAGCAGTACTTC
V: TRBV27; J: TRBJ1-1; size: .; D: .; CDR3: CASSLFSSNTEAFF; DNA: TGTGCCAGCAGTTTATTTAGCTCGAACACTGAAGCTTTCTTT
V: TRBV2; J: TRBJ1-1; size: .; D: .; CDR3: CASRGIQGTTEAFF; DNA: TGTGCCAGCAGGGGCATTCAGGGAACCACTGAAGCTTTCTTT
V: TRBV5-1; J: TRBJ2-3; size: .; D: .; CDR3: CASKEGGPEDTQYF; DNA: TGCGCCAGCAAAGAGGGGGGGCCCGAAGATACGCAGTATTTT
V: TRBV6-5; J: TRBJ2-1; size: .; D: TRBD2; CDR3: CASRPKLAGGPNEQFF; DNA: TGTGCCAGCAGACCAAAGCTAGCGGGGGGCCCCAATGAGCAGTTCTTC
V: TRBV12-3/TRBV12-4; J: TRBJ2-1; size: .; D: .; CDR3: CASRGIGEQFF; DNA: TGTGCCAGCAGGGGAATCGGTGAGCAGTTCTTC
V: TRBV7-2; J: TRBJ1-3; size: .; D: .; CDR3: CASSSVSGNTIYF; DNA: TGTGCCAGCAGCTCGGTCTCTGGAAACACCATATATTTT
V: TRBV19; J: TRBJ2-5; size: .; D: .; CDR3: CASSIELGWQTQYF; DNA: TGTGCCAGTAGTATAGAACTGGGATGGCAGACCCAGTACTTC
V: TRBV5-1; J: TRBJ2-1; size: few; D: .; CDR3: CASSSTVGLPGFEQFF; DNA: TGCGCCAGCAGCTCGACAGTGGGCCTTCCGGGCTTTGAGCAGTTCTTC
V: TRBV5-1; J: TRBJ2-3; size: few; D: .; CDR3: CASTTGQDTDTQYF; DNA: TGCGCCAGCACAACGGGCCAGGACACAGATACGCAGTATTTT
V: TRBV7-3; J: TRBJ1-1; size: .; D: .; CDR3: CASSSYLNTEAFF; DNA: TGTGCCAGCAGCTCATACTTGAACACTGAAGCTTTCTTT